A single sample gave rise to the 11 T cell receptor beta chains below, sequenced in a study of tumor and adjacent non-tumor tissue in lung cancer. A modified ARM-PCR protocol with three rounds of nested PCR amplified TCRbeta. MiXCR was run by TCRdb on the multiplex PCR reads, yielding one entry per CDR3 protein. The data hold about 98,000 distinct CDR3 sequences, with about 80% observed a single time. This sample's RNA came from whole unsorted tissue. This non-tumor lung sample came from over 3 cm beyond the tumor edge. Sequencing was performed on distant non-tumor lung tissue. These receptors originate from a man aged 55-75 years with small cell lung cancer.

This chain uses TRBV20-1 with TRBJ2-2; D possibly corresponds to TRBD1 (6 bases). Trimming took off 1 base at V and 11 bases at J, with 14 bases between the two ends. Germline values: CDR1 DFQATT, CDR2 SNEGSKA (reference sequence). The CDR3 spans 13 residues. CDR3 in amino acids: CSARVRDIGELFF. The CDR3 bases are TGCAGTGCTAGAGTCAGGGACATCGGAGAGCTGTTTTTT.

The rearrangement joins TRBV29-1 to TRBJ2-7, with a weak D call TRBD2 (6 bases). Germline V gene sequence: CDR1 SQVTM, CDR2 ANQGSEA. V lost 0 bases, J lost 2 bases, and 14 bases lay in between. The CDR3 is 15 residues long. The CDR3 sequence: CSVEDRASVTYEQYF. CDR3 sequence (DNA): TGCAGCGTTGAAGATCGTGCTAGCGTCACCTACGAGCAGTACTTC.

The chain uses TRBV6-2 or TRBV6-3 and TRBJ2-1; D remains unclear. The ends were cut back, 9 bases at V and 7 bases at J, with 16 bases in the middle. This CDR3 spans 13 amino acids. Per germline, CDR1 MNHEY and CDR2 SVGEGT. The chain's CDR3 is CASKGRLSNEQFF. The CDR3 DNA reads TGTGCCAGTAAAGGGCGATTAAGTAATGAGCAGTTCTTC.

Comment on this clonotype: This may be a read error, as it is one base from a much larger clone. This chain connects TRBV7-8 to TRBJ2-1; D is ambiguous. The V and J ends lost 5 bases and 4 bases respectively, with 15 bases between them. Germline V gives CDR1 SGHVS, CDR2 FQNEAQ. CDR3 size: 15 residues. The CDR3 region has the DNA TGTGCCAGCAGCGTTAGAGGATCCACTTACAATGAGCAGTTCTTC. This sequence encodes CASSVRGSTYNEQFF.

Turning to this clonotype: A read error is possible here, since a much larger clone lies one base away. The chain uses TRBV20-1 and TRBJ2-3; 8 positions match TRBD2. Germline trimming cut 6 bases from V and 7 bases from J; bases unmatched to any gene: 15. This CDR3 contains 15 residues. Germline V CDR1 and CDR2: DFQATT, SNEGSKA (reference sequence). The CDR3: CSARGGFGGGYTQYF. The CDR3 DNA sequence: TGCAGTGCCCGGGGGGGTTTTGGTGGAGGGTATACGCAGTATTTT.

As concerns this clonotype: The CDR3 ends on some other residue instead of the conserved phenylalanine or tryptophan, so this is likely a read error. The CDR3: CASCLGMETQYI. CDR3 sequence (DNA): TGTGCCAGCTGCTTAGGGATGGAGACCCAGTACATC. The rearrangement links TRBV11-2 to TRBJ2-5, with unresolved D. The CDR3 length is 12 residues. CDR1 SGHAT and CDR2 FQNNGV come from the germline V gene.

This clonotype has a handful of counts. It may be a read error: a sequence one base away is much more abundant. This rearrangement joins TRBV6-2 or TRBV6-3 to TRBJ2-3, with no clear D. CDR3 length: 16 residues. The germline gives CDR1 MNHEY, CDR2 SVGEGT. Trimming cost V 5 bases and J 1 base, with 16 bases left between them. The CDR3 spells CASSLRILSGTDTQYF. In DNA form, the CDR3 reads TGTGCCAGCAGTCTCCGGATACTATCAGGCACAGATACGCAGTATTTT.

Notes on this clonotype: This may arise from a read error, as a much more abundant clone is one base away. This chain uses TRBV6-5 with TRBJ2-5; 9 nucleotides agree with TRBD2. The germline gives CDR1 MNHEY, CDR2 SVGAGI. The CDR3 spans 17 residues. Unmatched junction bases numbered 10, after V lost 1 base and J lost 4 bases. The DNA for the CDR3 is TGTGCCAGCAGTTACTTCCCTGGGACTAGCAGCCCAGAGACCCAGTACTTC. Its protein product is CASSYFPGTSSPETQYF.

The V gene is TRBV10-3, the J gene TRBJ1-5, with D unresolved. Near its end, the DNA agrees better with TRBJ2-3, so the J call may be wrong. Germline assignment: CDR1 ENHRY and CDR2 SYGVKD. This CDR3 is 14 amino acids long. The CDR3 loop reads CAISVDGTNQPQYF. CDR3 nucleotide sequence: TGTGCCATCAGTGTTGACGGAACCAATCAGCCCCAGTATTTT.

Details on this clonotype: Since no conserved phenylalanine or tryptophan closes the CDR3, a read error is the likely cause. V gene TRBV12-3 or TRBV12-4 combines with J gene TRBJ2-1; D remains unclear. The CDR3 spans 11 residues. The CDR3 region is CVSSFFDEQFS. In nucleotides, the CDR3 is TGTGTCAGCAGTTTTTTCGATGAGCAGTTCTCC.

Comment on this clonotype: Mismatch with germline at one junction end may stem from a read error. The CDR3 bases are TGTGCCAGCACCTCGACGTTCGGGGAGCTGTCTTTT. The encoded protein is CASTSTFGELSF. The chain recombines TRBV6-1 with TRBJ2-2; TRBD2 might be the D (5 bases). The CDR3 covers 12 residues. Germline assignment: CDR1 MNHNS and CDR2 SASEGT.